The 18 T cell receptor beta chains presented below share a single source sample, sequenced in a study of control samples from healthy donors and cancer patients. TCRdb's copy holds only in-frame clones and misses some; the assay was immunoSEQ multiplex PCR. The sample shows roughly 150,000 clones, 93% of them seen only once. Sequenced input: blood. Receptor source: a man over 45 in good health.

The gene calls are TRBV3-1 (or the pseudogene TRBV3-2) and TRBJ1-6, with D maybe TRBD1 (5 bases). V was clipped by 1 base and J by 9 bases, with 25 bases between them. The CDR3 loop spans 19 amino acids. Germline CDR1 LGHDT, CDR2 YNNKEL (reference sequence). CDR3 in amino acids: CASSQVLSLVRGRGSPLHF. CDR3 nucleotides: TGTGCCAGCAGCCAAGTCTTGAGCTTAGTACGGGGGAGGGGTTCACCCCTCCACTTT.

V usage is TRBV6-6 and J usage is TRBJ1-5; a possible D gene is TRBD1 (5 bases). The CDR3 spans 15 residues. With 6 bases removed from V and 4 bases from J, the gap between germline ends came to 16 bases. Germline V lookup: CDR1 MNHNY, CDR2 SVGAGI (reference sequence). Here the CDR3 reads CASSRYRDGNQPQHF. The CDR3 bases are TGTGCCAGCAGCCGTTACCGGGACGGTAATCAGCCCCAGCATTTT.

A word on this clone: The junction does not match germline at one end; this may be a read error. CDR3 nucleotide sequence: TGTACCAGCATGGGACAGTCCTCTGGAAACACCATATATTTT. This gives the protein CTSMGQSSGNTIYF. V is TRBV4-2 and J is TRBJ1-3; 7 bases align to TRBD1. The CDR3 is 14 amino acids. Germline V gene lookup returns CDR1 LGHNA and CDR2 YNFKEQ.

The chain combines TRBV7-9 with TRBJ1-5; the D is unclear. The CDR3 extends over 17 amino acids. V was trimmed by 3 bases and J by 0 bases, leaving 15 bases between them. Germline CDR1 and CDR2: SEHNR and FQNEAQ (reference sequence). DNA of the CDR3: TGTGCCAGCAGCTTTTCCTCCAGCGATTATAGCAATCAGCCCCAGCATTTT. Translated: CASSFSSSDYSNQPQHF.

The V call is TRBV5-5, the J call TRBJ2-3; D uncertain. The V and J ends lost 1 base and 2 bases respectively, with 14 bases between them. This CDR3 is built from 16 residues. Germline CDR1 and CDR2: SGHKS and YYEKEE (reference sequence). CDR3 DNA: TGTGCCAGCAGCTTGTTGGCAGACGGATTCACAGATACGCAGTATTTT. It codes for CASSLLADGFTDTQYF.

The chain uses TRBV7-9 and TRBJ2-3; tentatively, D is TRBD2 (6 bases). CDR1 SEHNR and CDR2 FQNEAQ come from the germline V gene (reference sequence). The length of the CDR3 is 16 residues. Trimming removed 4 bases from V and 3 bases from J, with 17 bases in between. The CDR3 sequence: CASSSSGFLRTDTQYF. The CDR3 DNA reads TGTGCCAGCAGCTCAAGCGGGTTCCTTAGGACAGATACGCAGTATTTT. The variable domain in full, with the rest retrieved from reference TRBV7-9 and TRBJ2-3, is DTGVSQNPRHKITKRGQNVTFRCDPISEHNRLYWYRQTLGQGPEFLTYFQNEAQLEKSRLLSDRFSAERPKGSFSTLEIQRTEQGDSAMYLCASSSSGFLRTDTQYFGPGTRLTVL.

This chain connects TRBV29-1 to TRBJ1-4; D is unresolved. The CDR3 runs to 14 residues. Trimming took off 3 bases at V and 6 bases at J, with 14 bases between the two ends. Germline V CDR1 and CDR2: SQVTM, ANQGSEA. CDR3 in DNA: TGCAGCGTTGACGATTGGGGTGCTGATGAAAAACTGTTTTTT. This sequence encodes CSVDDWGADEKLFF. The variable domain in full, with the rest retrieved from reference TRBV29-1 and TRBJ1-4, is SAVISQKPSRDICQRGTSLTIQCQVDSQVTMMFWYRQQPGQSLTLIATANQGSEATYESGFVIDKFPISRPNLTFSTLTVSNMSPEDSSIYLCSVDDWGADEKLFFGSGTQLSVL.

The chain combines TRBV4-1 with TRBJ2-7; a weak D match, TRBD2 (5 bases). The CDR3 is 15 residues long. Looked up from germline, CDR1 is MGHRA and CDR2 is YSYEKL. V lost 1 base and J 2 bases, leaving 12 bases between the germline ends. The CDR3, as DNA: TGCGCCAGCAGCCAAGGTCGGCTAGCTCCCTACGAGCAGTACTTC. Translation gives CASSQGRLAPYEQYF.

The gene calls are TRBV24-1 and TRBJ2-3, with TRBD2 identical over 8 bases. Trimming cost V 5 bases and J 0 bases; bases outside gene matches: 0. In germline, CDR1 is KGHDR, CDR2 SFDVKD. The CDR3 is 14 amino acids. The CDR3 sequence is CATSASGSTDTQYF. CDR3 nucleotide sequence: TGTGCCACCAGTGCTAGCGGGAGCACAGATACGCAGTATTTT.

The genes are TRBV18 and TRBJ2-4; TRBD1 agrees at 9 bases. CDR3 length equals 16 residues. Germline lookup yields CDR1 KGHSH and CDR2 LQKENI. V shed 3 bases and J 0 bases; nucleotides not matched to a gene: 3. The DNA of the CDR3 is TGTGCCAGCTCACCGGGACAGGGTAAAGCCAAAAACATTCAGTACTTC. It specifies CASSPGQGKAKNIQYF.

V usage is TRBV2 and J usage is TRBJ2-2, with D hard to call. This CDR3 has 13 residues. V was shortened by 6 bases and J by 5 bases, with 10 bases between the two germline ends. CDR1 and CDR2 (germline): SNHLY, FYNNEI. The CDR3 loop is CASSTSVTGELFF. DNA of the CDR3: TGTGCCAGCAGCACAAGTGTTACCGGGGAGCTGTTTTTT.

V gene TRBV3-1 (or the pseudogene TRBV3-2) combines with J gene TRBJ1-6, with a tentative D call TRBD1 (5 bases). From germline, CDR1 is LGHDT and CDR2 YNNKEL (reference sequence). The CDR3 runs 15 residues. V was trimmed by 5 bases and J by 11 bases, leaving 19 bases between them. The CDR3 sequence: CASSAGGRPGAPLHF. DNA of the CDR3: TGTGCCAGCAGCGCCGGGGGACGCCCGGGGGCACCCCTCCACTTT.

The CDR3, as DNA: TGTGCCAGCAGCCAAGCAGCGGGAGGGCCGGGAGATACGCAGTATTTT. Translation gives CASSQAAGGPGDTQYF. This rearrangement joins TRBV7-8 to TRBJ2-3, with 10 bases identical to TRBD2. The CDR3 spans 16 residues. Trimming cost V 5 bases and J 5 bases; bases outside gene matches: 10. Germline CDR1 SGHVS, CDR2 FQNEAQ.

The chain combines TRBV27 with TRBJ2-5; D unclear. Trimming pared 2 bases from V and 2 bases from J, leaving 12 bases between. In germline, CDR1 is MNHEY, CDR2 SMNVEV (reference sequence). The CDR3 runs to 15 residues. The DNA for the CDR3 is TGTGCCAGCAGTTTAATAGGCAGGTTACAAGAGACCCAGTACTTC. The encoded protein is CASSLIGRLQETQYF.

The chain carries TRBV9 and TRBJ1-3; D might be TRBD1 (5 bases). In germline, CDR1 is SGDLS, CDR2 YYNGEE. The CDR3 is 15 amino acids. V was shortened by 0 bases and J by 2 bases, with 9 bases between the two germline ends. Here the CDR3 DNA reads TGTGCCAGCAGCGTAGCGGCAGGGCCTGGAAACACCATATATTTT. As protein: CASSVAAGPGNTIYF. Together with reference TRBV9 and TRBJ1-3, the CDR3 gives the full variable domain: DSGVTQTPKHLITATGQRVTLRCSPRSGDLSVYWYQQSLDQGLQFLIQYYNGEERAKGNILERFSAQQFPDLHSELNLSSLELGDSALYFCASSVAAGPGNTIYFGEGSWLTVV.

The rearrangement uses TRBV3-1 (or the pseudogene TRBV3-2) and TRBJ1-5; 9 positions match TRBD1. This CDR3 is built from 16 residues. Germline assignment: CDR1 LGHDT and CDR2 YNNKEL (reference sequence). After removal of 3 bases from V and 2 bases from J, the junction contained 5 bases not matched to a gene. CDR3 in amino acids: CASSQTGGLGNQPQHF. In nucleotides, the CDR3 is TGTGCCAGCAGCCAGACAGGGGGGCTAGGCAATCAGCCCCAGCATTTT.

The V call is TRBV6-5, the J call TRBJ1-3; D is ambiguous. The germline V gene has CDR1 MNHEY and CDR2 SVGAGI. The CDR3 is 11 amino acids. Trimming left V 6 bases short and J 6 bases short, with 6 bases between. The CDR3 is CASSLQNTIYF. The CDR3 DNA sequence: TGTGCCAGCAGCTTACAAAACACCATATATTTT.

This chain links TRBV12-3 or TRBV12-4 with TRBJ2-7, with D possibly being TRBD2 (5 bases). V gave up 3 bases and J gave up 1 base, with 7 bases separating them. The CDR3 is 13 residues long. The chain's CDR3 is CASSLSGSYEQYF. The CDR3 DNA sequence: TGTGCCAGCAGTTTGTCGGGATCCTACGAGCAGTACTTC.